The text below deals with one TCR beta chain. Its target is unknown. This sample was taken from a study of CD8 T cells in ankylosing spondylitis. General study points: Matched ankylosing spondylitis synovial fluid reportedly showed significant enrichment of disease-linked clones. A number of the motif variants had already been described in reactive arthritis synovial fluid and blood. There was a TCR beta motif, made of several highly homologous variants, that appeared characteristic of ankylosing spondylitis blood.

TCRdb passed the 5' RACE reads through MiXCR, listing each CDR3 protein once. This sample yields 670,000 or so distinct CDR3 sequences, of which under 20% are seen a single time; about a fifth belongs to the top ten. This CDR3 region has 14 residues. Trimming pared 2 bases from V and 7 bases from J, leaving 9 bases between. Looked up from germline, CDR1 is MNHNS and CDR2 is SASEGT. The chain carries TRBV6-1 and TRBJ1-6; no clear D. The sample taken for sequencing was blood, either unsorted or a sorted T cell fraction (not recorded which). The origin of this receptor is a male donor with ankylosing spondylitis. In DNA form, the CDR3 reads TGTGCCAGCAGTGAATTAACAGTCAATTCACCCCTCCACTTT. It translates to CASSELTVNSPLHF.